This entry lists 6 T cell receptor beta chains sequenced from one sample in a study of cytomegalovirus exposure and HLA in healthy donors (dated by TCRdb to 2016 to 2017). The library was made by the immunoSEQ multiplex PCR assay. A mixture of 60 forward primers for TCR Vbeta segments and 13 reverse primers for TCR Jbeta segments was used in the multiplex PCR. In its TCRdb copy, this immuneACCESS table keeps in-frame sequences only and misses some clones. Where compared with another copy, unresolved V genes explain less than half of these, and the others have no known cause. Present in this sample are 150,000 to 200,000 clones, 77% of which were seen just once. About 1.5% of the sample lies in the top ten. The sequenced sample was PBMCs. The receptor set was obtained from a woman in her twenties or thirties in good health and CMV-seronegative.

The chain carries TRBV19 and TRBJ1-2, with D possibly matching TRBD1 (5 bases). V lost 3 bases and J lost 6, with 11 bases in between. Germline V lookup: CDR1 LNHDA, CDR2 SQIVND (reference sequence). The CDR3 is 13 residues long. CDR3 bases: TGTGCCAGTAGTATGGGCCAGGGTGATGGCTACACCTTC. This codes for CASSMGQGDGYTF. Based on the CDR3 plus reference TRBV19 and TRBJ1-2, the full variable domain is DGGITQSPKYLFRKEGQNVTLSCEQNLNHDAMYWYRQDPGQGLRLIYYSQIVNDFQKGDIAEGYSVSREKKESFPLTVTSAQKNPTAFYLCASSMGQGDGYTFGSGTRLTVV.

The genes are TRBV27 and TRBJ2-2; possibly TRBD1 for D (5 bases). Trimming shortened V by 7 bases and J by 0 bases, and 12 bases separated the two germline ends. The CDR3 has 15 amino acids. Germline V gene data show CDR1 as MNHEY and CDR2 as SMNVEV (reference sequence). This CDR3 reads CASTKTVPNTGELFF. The DNA of the CDR3 is TGTGCCAGCACGAAGACAGTACCGAACACCGGGGAGCTGTTTTTT.

The chain employs TRBV18 and TRBJ1-6, with a possible D match to TRBD1 (6 bases). This CDR3 contains 14 residues. V dropped 2 bases and J dropped 8 bases, with 10 bases sitting between them. Per the germline V gene, CDR1 is KGHSH and CDR2 is LQKENI. The CDR3 loop reads CASSPGGDDSPLHF. CDR3 in DNA: TGTGCCAGCTCACCAGGGGGCGACGATTCACCCCTCCACTTT.

As to this clone: At one end the junction does not follow the germline gene, possibly because of a read error. The genes are TRBV6-1 and TRBJ1-1, with 7 bases matching TRBD1. The CDR3 length is 15 residues. Germline loops: CDR1 MNHNS, CDR2 SASEGT. The CDR3 DNA reads TGTGCCTGCAGTGAAGGGCGGACAGGGAACACTGAAGCTTTCTTT. It yields the protein CACSEGRTGNTEAFF.

The CDR3 region is CAWSRGQGYEQYF. The CDR3 nucleotides are TGTGCCTGGAGCCGCGGACAGGGCTACGAGCAGTACTTC. The chain couples TRBV30 to TRBJ2-7; 8 nucleotides align to TRBD1. Looked up from germline, CDR1 is GTSNPN and CDR2 is SVGIG (reference sequence). The CDR3 loop spans 13 amino acids. V shed 3 bases, J shed 3 bases, and the junction held 4 bases outside the gene matches.

The DNA of the CDR3 is TGTGCCAGCAGCGGACAGGGGGGTCGGGAGACCCAGTACTTC. This translates into CASSGQGGRETQYF. The V gene is TRBV11-2, the J gene TRBJ2-5; the match to TRBD1 covers 10 bases. The CDR3 runs to 14 residues. V lost 5 bases to trimming and J lost 5 bases; unmatched junction nucleotides: 5. Germline lookup yields CDR1 SGHAT and CDR2 FQNNGV.